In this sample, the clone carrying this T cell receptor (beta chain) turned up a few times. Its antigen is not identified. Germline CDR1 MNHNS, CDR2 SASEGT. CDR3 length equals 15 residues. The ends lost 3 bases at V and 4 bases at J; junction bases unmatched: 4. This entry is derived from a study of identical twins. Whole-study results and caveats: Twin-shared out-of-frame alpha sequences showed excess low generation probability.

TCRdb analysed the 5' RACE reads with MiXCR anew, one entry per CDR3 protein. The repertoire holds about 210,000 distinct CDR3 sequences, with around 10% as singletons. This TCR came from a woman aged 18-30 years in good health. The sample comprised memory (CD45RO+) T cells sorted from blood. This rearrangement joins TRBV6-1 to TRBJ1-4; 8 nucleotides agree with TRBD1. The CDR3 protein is CASSDRGQVNEKLFF. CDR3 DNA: TGTGCCAGCAGTGACAGGGGGCAGGTTAATGAAAAACTGTTTTTT.